This T cell receptor (beta chain) was sequenced in a study of shared clonotypes between healthy human individuals. Method: immunoSEQ multiplex PCR; TCRdb's copy keeps in-frame clones and lacks some. Among a few million clones listed, approximately 95% were seen once. The split of CD4+ cells yielded CD45RA+ naive and CD45RA-negative memory subsets. CDR1 is SNHLY and CDR2 is FYNNEI in the germline V gene. The V segment lost 6 bases and the J segment 0 bases; nucleotides outside the gene matches: 1. The CDR3 is made up of 13 amino acids. This clone has only a few counts. Its antigen remains unknown. The sample holds other DNA sequences that translate to the same CDR3. Notes on the study in general: It was observed that roughly 5% of naive CD4 clonotypes were shared across several donors.

The V call is TRBV2, the J call TRBJ1-1, with TRBD1 matching over 7 bases. The sample was naive CD4+ T cells from PBMCs. The subset was: CD45RA+ positively selected. The sequence was collected from a man younger than 35 in good health. Some clones in this sample may be carry-over from other donors' samples. Here the CDR3 reads CASRTGLNTEAFF. The CDR3 region has the DNA TGTGCCAGCAGGACAGGGCTGAACACTGAAGCTTTCTTT.